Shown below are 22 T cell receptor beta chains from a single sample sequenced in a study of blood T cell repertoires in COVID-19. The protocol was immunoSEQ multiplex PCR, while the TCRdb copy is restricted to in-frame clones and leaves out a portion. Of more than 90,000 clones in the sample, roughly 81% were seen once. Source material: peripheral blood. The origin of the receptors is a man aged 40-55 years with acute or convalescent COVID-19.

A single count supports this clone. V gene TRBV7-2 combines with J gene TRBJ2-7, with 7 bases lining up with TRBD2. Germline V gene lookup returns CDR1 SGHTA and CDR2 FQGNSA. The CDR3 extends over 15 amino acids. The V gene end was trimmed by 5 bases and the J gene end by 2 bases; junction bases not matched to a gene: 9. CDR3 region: CASSHGSGKTYEQYF. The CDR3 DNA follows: TGTGCCAGCAGCCACGGGAGCGGGAAGACCTACGAGCAGTACTTC.

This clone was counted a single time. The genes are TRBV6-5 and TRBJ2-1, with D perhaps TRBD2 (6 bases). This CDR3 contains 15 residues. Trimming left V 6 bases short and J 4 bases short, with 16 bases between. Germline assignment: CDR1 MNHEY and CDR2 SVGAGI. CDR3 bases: TGTGCCAGCAGCCCAATGGGCAGCGGGTACAATGAGCAGTTCTTC. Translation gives CASSPMGSGYNEQFF.

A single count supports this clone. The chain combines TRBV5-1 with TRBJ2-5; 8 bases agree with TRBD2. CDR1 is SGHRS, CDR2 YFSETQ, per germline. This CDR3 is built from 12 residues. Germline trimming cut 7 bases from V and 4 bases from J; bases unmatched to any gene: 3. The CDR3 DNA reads TGCGCCAGCTGTCGGGGGGGAGAGACCCAGTACTTC. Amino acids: CASCRGGETQYF.

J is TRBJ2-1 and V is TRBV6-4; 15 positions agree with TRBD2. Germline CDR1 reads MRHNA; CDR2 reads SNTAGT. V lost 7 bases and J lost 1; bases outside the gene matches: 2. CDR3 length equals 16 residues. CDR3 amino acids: CASIGLAGGSYNEQFF. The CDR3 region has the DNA TGTGCCAGCATTGGACTAGCGGGAGGGTCCTACAATGAGCAGTTCTTC.

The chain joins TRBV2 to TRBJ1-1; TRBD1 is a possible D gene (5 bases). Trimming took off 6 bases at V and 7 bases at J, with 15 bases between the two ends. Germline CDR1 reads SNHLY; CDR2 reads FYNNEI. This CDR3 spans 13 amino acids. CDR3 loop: CASRGAGRVEAFF. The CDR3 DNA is TGTGCCAGCAGGGGAGCGGGACGGGTTGAAGCTTTCTTT. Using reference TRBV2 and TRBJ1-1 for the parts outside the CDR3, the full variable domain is EPEVTQTPSHQVTQMGQEVILRCVPISNHLYFYWYRQILGQKVEFLVSFYNNEISEKSEIFDDQFSVERPDGSNFTLKIRSTKLEDSAMYFCASRGAGRVEAFFGQGTRLTVV.

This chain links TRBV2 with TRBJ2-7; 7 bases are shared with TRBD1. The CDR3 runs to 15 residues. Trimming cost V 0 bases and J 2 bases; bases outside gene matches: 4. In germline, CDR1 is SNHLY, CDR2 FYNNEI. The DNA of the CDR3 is TGTGCCAGCAGTGAAGCGCCGGGACAGACCTACGAGCAGTACTTC. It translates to CASSEAPGQTYEQYF.

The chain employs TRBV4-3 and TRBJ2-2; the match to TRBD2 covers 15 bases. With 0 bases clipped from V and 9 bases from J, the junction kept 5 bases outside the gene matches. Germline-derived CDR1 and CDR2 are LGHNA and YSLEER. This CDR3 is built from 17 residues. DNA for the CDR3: TGCGCCAGCAGCCAAGATCCGGGACTAGCGGGGGGATGGGAGCTGTTTTTT. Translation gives CASSQDPGLAGGWELFF.

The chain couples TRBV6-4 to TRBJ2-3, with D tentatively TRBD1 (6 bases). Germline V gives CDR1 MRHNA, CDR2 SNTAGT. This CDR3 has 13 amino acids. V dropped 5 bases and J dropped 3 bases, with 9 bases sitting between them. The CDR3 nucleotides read TGTGCCAGCAGTTACAGGGAAACAGATACGCAGTATTTT. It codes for CASSYRETDTQYF.

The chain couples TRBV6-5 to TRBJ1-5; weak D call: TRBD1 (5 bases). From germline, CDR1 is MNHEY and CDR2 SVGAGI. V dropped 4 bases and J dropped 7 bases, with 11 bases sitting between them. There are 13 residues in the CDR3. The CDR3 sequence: CASSLGRAQPQHF. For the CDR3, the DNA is TGTGCCAGCAGTTTGGGCAGGGCGCAGCCCCAGCATTTT.

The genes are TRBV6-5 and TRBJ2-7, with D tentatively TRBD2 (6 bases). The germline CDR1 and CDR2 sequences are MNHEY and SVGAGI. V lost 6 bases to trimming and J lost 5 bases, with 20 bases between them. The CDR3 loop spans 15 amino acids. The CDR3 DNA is TGTGCCAGCAGCATGACCGGGACTCCACTCAACGAGCAGTACTTC. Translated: CASSMTGTPLNEQYF.

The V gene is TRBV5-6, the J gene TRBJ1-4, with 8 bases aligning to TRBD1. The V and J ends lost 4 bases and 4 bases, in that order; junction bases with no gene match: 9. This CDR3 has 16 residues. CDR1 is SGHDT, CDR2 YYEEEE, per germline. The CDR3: CASSPTQGAGNEKLFF. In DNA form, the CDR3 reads TGTGCCAGCAGCCCTACTCAGGGGGCGGGTAATGAAAAACTGTTTTTT.

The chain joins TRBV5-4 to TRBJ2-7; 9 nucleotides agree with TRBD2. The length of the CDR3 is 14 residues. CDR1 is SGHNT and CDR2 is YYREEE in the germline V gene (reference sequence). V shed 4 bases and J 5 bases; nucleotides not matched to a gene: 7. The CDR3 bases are TGTGCCAGCAGCCGCGGGCTAGCGGGGAACGAGCAGTACTTC. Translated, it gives CASSRGLAGNEQYF.

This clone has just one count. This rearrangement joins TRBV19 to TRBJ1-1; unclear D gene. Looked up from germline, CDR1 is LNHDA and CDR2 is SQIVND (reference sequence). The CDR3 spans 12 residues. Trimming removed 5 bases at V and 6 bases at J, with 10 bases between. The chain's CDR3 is CASSPRGAEAFF. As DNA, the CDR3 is TGTGCCAGTAGTCCCCGGGGAGCTGAAGCTTTCTTT.

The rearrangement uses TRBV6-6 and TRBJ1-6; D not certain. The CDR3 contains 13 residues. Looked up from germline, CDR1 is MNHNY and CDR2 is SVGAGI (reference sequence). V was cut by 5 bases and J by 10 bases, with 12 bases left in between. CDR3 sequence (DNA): TGTGCCAGCAGTGCCCCACTTACGTCACCCCTCCACTTT. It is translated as CASSAPLTSPLHF.

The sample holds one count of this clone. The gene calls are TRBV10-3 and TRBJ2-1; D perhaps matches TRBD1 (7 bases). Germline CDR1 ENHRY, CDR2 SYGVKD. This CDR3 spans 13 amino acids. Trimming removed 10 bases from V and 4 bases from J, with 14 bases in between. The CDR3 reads CATRDSGYNEQFF. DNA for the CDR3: TGTGCCACACGGGACAGCGGGTACAATGAGCAGTTCTTC.

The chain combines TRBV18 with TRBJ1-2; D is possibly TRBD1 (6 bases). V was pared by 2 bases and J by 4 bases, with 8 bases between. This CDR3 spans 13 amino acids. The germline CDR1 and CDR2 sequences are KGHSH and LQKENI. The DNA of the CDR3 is TGTGCCAGCTCACCAACGGACAGCTATGGCTACACCTTC. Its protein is CASSPTDSYGYTF.

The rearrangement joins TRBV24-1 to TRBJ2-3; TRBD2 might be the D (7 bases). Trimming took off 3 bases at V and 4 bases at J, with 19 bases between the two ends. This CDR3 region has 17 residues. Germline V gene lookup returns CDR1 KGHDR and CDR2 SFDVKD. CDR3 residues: CATSDPGGGGRSDTQYF. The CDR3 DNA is TGTGCCACCAGTGATCCCGGAGGGGGGGGGCGTTCAGATACGCAGTATTTT.

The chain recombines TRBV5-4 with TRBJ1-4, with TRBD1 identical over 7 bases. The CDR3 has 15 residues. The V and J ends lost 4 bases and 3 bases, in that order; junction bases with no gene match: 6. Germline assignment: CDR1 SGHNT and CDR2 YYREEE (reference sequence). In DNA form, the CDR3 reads TGTGCCAGCAGCGAAGGGGGCTGGTCTAATGAAAAACTGTTTTTT. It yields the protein CASSEGGWSNEKLFF.

CDR3 protein: CASSVTSSSSYEQYF. The CDR3 DNA sequence: TGTGCCAGTAGTGTGACTAGCTCAAGCTCCTACGAGCAGTACTTC. The rearrangement links TRBV19 to TRBJ2-7; 7 bases fit TRBD2. The CDR3 is made up of 15 amino acids. The germline CDR1 and CDR2 sequences are LNHDA and SQIVND (reference sequence). The trim removed 5 bases at V and 0 bases at J, leaving 7 bases unmatched.

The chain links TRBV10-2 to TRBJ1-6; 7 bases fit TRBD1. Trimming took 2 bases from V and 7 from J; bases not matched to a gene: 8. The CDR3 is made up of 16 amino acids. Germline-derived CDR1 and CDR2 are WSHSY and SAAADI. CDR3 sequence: CASSEIGGQLNSPLHF. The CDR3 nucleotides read TGCGCCAGCAGTGAGATTGGGGGACAGCTAAATTCACCCCTCCACTTT.

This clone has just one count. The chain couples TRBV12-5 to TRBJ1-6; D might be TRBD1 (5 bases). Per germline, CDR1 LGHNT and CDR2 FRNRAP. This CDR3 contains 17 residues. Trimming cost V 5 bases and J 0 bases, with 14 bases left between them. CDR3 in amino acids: CASGQGLSSSYNSPLHF. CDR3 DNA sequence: TGTGCTAGTGGTCAGGGCCTTAGTAGCTCCTATAATTCACCCCTCCACTTT.

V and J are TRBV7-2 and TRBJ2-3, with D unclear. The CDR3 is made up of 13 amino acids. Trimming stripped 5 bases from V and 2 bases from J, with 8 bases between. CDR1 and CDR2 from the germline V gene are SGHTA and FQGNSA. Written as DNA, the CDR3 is TGTGCCAGCAGCCCGTCTTACACAGATACGCAGTATTTT. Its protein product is CASSPSYTDTQYF. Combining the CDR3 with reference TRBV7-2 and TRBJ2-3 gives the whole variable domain GAGVSQSPSNKVTEKGKDVELRCDPISGHTALYWYRQSLGQGLEFLIYFQGNSAPDKSGLPSDRFSAERTGGSVSTLTIQRTQQEDSAVYLCASSPSYTDTQYFGPGTRLTVL.